This record covers a single T cell receptor beta chain. Its antigen is unknown. At one end the junction does not follow the germline gene, possibly because of a read error. Per-sample PBMC isolation yielded at least 6.5 million cells. The V gene's germline CDR1 is ENHRY and CDR2 SYGVKD. The CDR3 is 16 residues long. Then a second PCR, running about 6 to 12 cycles, was carried out with a sample-barcoded 5' primer and a J-beta primer mix. TCRdb ran MiXCR on the 5' RACE reads and lists one entry per CDR3 protein. Here the sample spans about 1,400,000 distinct CDR3 sequences, approximately 42% being singletons. This record belongs to a study of blood T cells in healthy people across ages. Study-wide results and limits: Whereas aged donors had fewer naive CD4+ cells, long-lived donors had more of them and higher diversity. Strongly correlated with naive T cell percentage was TCR beta diversity.

The V call is TRBV10-3, the J call TRBJ2-4, with 8 positions matching TRBD1. The J call may be in error: the DNA end matches TRBJ2-7 better. The sequencing sample was made of blood. This sequence originates from a woman aged 18 to 35 in good health. The CDR3, as DNA: TGTGCCGTCAGTGAGGGACAGGTCTTGCCCACCTACGAGCAGTACTTC. This codes for CAVSEGQVLPTYEQYF.